These T cell receptor beta chains were read from a single sample in a study of neoadjuvant anti-PD-1 for oral cavity cancer. Clones were read by immunoSEQ multiplex PCR, and TCRdb kept only the in-frame ones, dropping some. The data hold 7,100 or so clones, with 50% to 75% observed a single time. Sequenced material: tumor tissue, taken before nivolumab (anti-PD-1) treatment. Source of these receptors: a person aged 40 to 85 with oral cavity squamous cell carcinoma. Each CDR3 is given with its conserved first and last residue.

v_gene,j_gene,CDR3aa
TRBV6-1,TRBJ2-6,CASSGLGGLDSGANVLTF
TRBV19,TRBJ1-1,CASSRARTEAFF
TRBV19,TRBJ1-5,CASSIEGTGVQPQHF
TRBV5-1,TRBJ1-3,CASSLEGTGNTIYF
TRBV15,TRBJ1-1,CATSRDFGTGKFKFNTEAFF
TRBV30,TRBJ1-1,CAFGEGVNTEAFF
TRBV15,TRBJ1-5,CATSQGLDQPQHF
TRBV27,TRBJ2-1,CASSFRGGNYNEQFF
TRBV5-4,TRBJ2-2,CASSPGLAEHTGELFF
TRBV11-3,TRBJ2-3,CASSLVPTDTQYF
TRBV12-5,TRBJ2-5,CASGLGTGQETQYF
TRBV5-6,TRBJ2-1,CASSWTEDEQFF
TRBV7-9,TRBJ2-1,CASRKTGASSYNEQFF
TRBV6-1,TRBJ1-6,CASSEALYNSPLHF
TRBV5-6,TRBJ1-6,CASSLASTVNSYNSPLHF
TRBV6-5,TRBJ1-2,CASSPTPNYGYTF
TRBV5-4,TRBJ2-2,CASSLGGRNTGELFF
TRBV6-1,TRBJ2-1,CASTPGLAGGTQFF
TRBV5-1,TRBJ1-6,CASTRTGDNSPLHF
TRBV6-1,TRBJ1-2,CASSTRDREYGYTF
TRBV2,TRBJ2-3,CASSDRGGSTDTQYF
TRBV5-8,TRBJ1-5,CASSLVSLSSNQPQHF
TRBV27,TRBJ1-5,CASGQGDQPQHF
TRBV14,TRBJ2-3,CASSQDKGTRTDTQYF
TRBV7-9,TRBJ2-1,CASSSLAPRFNEQFF
TRBV27,TRBJ2-7,CASRLKGRNEQYF
TRBV7-2,TRBJ2-3,CASSLDRGDTQYF
TRBV7-2,TRBJ2-7,CASSSGQREQYF
TRBV5-1,TRBJ1-1,CASSLEGVNTEAFF
TRBV7-8,TRBJ2-3,CASSILPGPFTDTQYF
TRBV18,TRBJ1-2,CASSPRTQGRANYGYTF
TRBV7-2,TRBJ2-1,CASSLARRGPSQYNEQFF
TRBV9,TRBJ2-7,CASSLAQGAYEQYF